The 8 T cell receptor beta chains listed next were all sequenced from one sample in a study of T cell responses to AZD1222 COVID-19 vaccine. Some clones are missing from TCRdb's copy, which holds only in-frame ones; the method was immunoSEQ multiplex PCR. This table holds about 84,000 clones, 70% to 90% found once. Material: peripheral blood, obtained 28 days after the second AZD1222 dose. The origin of the receptors is an adult who received the AZD1222 COVID-19 vaccine.

A single count supports this clone. The gene calls are TRBV2 and TRBJ2-2, with D possibly TRBD2 on 5 matching bases. Germline V gives CDR1 SNHLY, CDR2 FYNNEI. Trimming left V 7 bases short and J 0 bases short, with 9 bases between. This CDR3 has 14 amino acids. The CDR3 protein is CASKTEANTGELFF. For the CDR3, the DNA is TGTGCCAGCAAAACGGAGGCGAACACCGGGGAGCTGTTTTTT. The full variable domain, with the rest looked up from reference TRBV2 and TRBJ2-2, is EPEVTQTPSHQVTQMGQEVILRCVPISNHLYFYWYRQILGQKVEFLVSFYNNEISEKSEIFDDQFSVERPDGSNFTLKIRSTKLEDSAMYFCASKTEANTGELFFGEGSRLTVL.

The chain carries TRBV7-9 and TRBJ1-3; tentative D call: TRBD1 (6 bases). Looked up from germline, CDR1 is SEHNR and CDR2 is FQNEAQ (reference sequence). This CDR3 spans 16 amino acids. Deletions cut 5 bases from V and 0 bases from J, with 14 bases between. In nucleotides, the CDR3 is TGTGCCAGCAGCCTAACGGACAGAAACTCTGGAAACACCATATATTTT. Its translation: CASSLTDRNSGNTIYF.

This clone has just a few counts. The same CDR3 arises from other DNA sequences in this sample as well. The chain carries TRBV6-5 and TRBJ2-6; 7 nucleotides agree with TRBD1. The V segment lost 4 bases and the J segment 1 base; nucleotides outside the gene matches: 1. In germline, CDR1 is MNHEY, CDR2 SVGAGI. This CDR3 contains 15 residues. The CDR3 bases are TGTGCCAGCAGTTTACAGGGGTCTGGGGCCAACGTCCTGACTTTC. Translation: CASSLQGSGANVLTF.

This chain joins TRBV19 and TRBJ2-4; 7 nucleotides match TRBD1. V lost 7 bases to trimming and J lost 6 bases; unmatched junction nucleotides: 12. CDR1 and CDR2 (germline): LNHDA, SQIVND (reference sequence). This CDR3 contains 15 residues. The CDR3 sequence is CASKGQSFGGNIQYF. DNA for the CDR3: TGTGCCAGTAAGGGACAGAGTTTTGGTGGAAACATTCAGTACTTC.

The genes are TRBV3-1 (or the pseudogene TRBV3-2) and TRBJ2-7, with D maybe TRBD2 (6 bases). The CDR3 totals 12 residues. Between the trimmed V and J ends, which lost 2 bases and 7 bases, there was a span of 9 bases. Germline assignment: CDR1 LGHDT and CDR2 YNNKEL (reference sequence). In DNA form, the CDR3 reads TGTGCCAGCAGCCAACAGGGAGGAGAGCAGTACTTC. Residues: CASSQQGGEQYF.

The chain carries TRBV4-3 and TRBJ2-2, with 9 nucleotides matching TRBD2. In germline, CDR1 is LGHNA, CDR2 YSLEER. V lost 0 bases and J lost 4; bases outside the gene matches: 6. The CDR3 sequence is 17 residues long. CDR3 sequence reads: CASSQDRAGGRTGELFF. DNA of the CDR3: TGCGCCAGCAGCCAAGATCGAGCGGGAGGCCGCACCGGGGAGCTGTTTTTT.

The J gene is TRBJ1-3, the V gene TRBV3-1 (or the pseudogene TRBV3-2); no clear D gene. The CDR3 extends over 11 amino acids. Trimming pared 1 base from V and 15 bases from J, leaving 10 bases between. The germline gives CDR1 LGHDT, CDR2 YNNKEL (reference sequence). CDR3 nucleotide sequence: TGTGCCAGCAGCCAAGTGGAGGACCAATATTTT. Its protein product is CASSQVEDQYF.

This chain links TRBV19 with TRBJ1-5; TRBD1 is a possible D gene (5 bases). Looked up from germline, CDR1 is LNHDA and CDR2 is SQIVND (reference sequence). This CDR3 spans 14 amino acids. V lost 3 bases, J lost 5 bases, and 11 bases lay in between. The CDR3 sequence is CASSIVREHQPQHF. The CDR3 nucleotides read TGTGCCAGTAGTATTGTCAGGGAGCATCAGCCCCAGCATTTT.